The following is a T cell receptor (beta chain) sequence with its context. This specimen belongs to a study of control samples from healthy donors and cancer patients. From germline, CDR1 is KGHSH and CDR2 LQKENI. The CDR3 extends over 15 amino acids. Trimming removed 3 bases at V and 10 bases at J, with 18 bases between. Clones were sequenced by immunoSEQ multiplex PCR, and TCRdb holds only the in-frame ones, with some missing. The repertoire includes around 180,000 clones, around 90% of them detected once, and around 5% sits in the top ten. This clonotype was sampled from a woman under 40 in good health. Source material: blood. The chain uses TRBV18 and TRBJ1-4; D perhaps matches TRBD1 (5 bases). CDR3 in amino acids: CASSPGQNEMGKLFF. As DNA, the CDR3 is TGTGCCAGCTCACCGGGGCAAAACGAAATGGGAAAACTGTTTTTT.